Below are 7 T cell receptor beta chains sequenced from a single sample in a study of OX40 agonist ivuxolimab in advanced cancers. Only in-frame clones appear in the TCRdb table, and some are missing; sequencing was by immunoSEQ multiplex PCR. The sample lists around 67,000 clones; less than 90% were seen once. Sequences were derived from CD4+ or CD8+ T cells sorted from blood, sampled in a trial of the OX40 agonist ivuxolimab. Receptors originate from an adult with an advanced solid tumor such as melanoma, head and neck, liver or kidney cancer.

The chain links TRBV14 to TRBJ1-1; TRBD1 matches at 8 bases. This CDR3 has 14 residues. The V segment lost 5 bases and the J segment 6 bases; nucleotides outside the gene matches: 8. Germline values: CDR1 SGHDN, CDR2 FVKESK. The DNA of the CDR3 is TGTGCCAGCAGCTTTCCAGGGGGCGCAGCTGAAGCTTTCTTT. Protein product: CASSFPGGAAEAFF.

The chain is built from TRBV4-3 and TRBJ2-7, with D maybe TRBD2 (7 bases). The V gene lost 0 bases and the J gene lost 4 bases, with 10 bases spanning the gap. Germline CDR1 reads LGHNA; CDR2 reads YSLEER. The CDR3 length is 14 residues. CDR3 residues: CASSQDRGAYEQYF. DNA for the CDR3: TGCGCCAGCAGCCAAGATCGGGGGGCTTACGAGCAGTACTTC.

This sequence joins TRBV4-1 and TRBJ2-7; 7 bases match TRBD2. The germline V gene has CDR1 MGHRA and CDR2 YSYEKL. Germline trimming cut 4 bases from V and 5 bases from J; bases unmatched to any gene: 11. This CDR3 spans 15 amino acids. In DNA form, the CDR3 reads TGCGCCAGCAGCCCCCTTTTACGCGGGAGACACGAGCAGTACTTC. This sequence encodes CASSPLLRGRHEQYF.

Written as DNA, the CDR3 is TGTGCCACCAGCAGAGATCCCACTAGCGGGGGGAGGGAGCAGTTCTTC. Translation: CATSRDPTSGGREQFF. The chain combines TRBV15 with TRBJ2-1, with 12 positions matching TRBD2. From germline, CDR1 is LNHNV and CDR2 YYDKDF (reference sequence). With V trimmed by 0 bases and J by 10 bases, 7 bases remained unmatched. CDR3 length: 16 amino acids.

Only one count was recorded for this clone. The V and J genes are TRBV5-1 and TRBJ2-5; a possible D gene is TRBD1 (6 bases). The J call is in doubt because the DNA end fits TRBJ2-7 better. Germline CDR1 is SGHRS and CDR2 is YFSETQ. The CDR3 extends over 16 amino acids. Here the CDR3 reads CASSLSTGYLSYEQYF. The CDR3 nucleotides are TGCGCCAGCAGCTTGTCAACAGGGTACCTCTCCTACGAGCAGTACTTC.

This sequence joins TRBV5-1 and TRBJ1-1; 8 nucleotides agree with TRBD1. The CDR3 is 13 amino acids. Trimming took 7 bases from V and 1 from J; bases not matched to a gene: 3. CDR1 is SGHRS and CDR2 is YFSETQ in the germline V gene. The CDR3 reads CASGDRGNTEAFF. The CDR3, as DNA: TGCGCCAGCGGAGACAGGGGGAACACTGAAGCTTTCTTT.

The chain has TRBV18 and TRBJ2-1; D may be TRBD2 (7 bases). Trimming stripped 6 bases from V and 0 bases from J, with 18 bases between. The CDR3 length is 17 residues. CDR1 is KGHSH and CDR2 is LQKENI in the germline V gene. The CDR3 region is CASSRNGGLSSYNEQFF. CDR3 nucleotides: TGTGCCAGCTCCCGCAACGGGGGGCTAAGCTCCTACAATGAGCAGTTCTTC.